Listed below are T cell receptor beta chains from one sample, sequenced in a study of chemoradiotherapy in HPV16-positive cancers. TCRdb's copy holds only in-frame clones and misses some; the assay was immunoSEQ multiplex PCR. Here the sample spans just under 1,500 clones, 90% to 95% being singletons. The sample consisted of tumor tissue, taken from a patient who underwent chemoradiotherapy. The receptor set was obtained from a human donor with HPV-associated anogenital cancer. CDR3s include the opening cysteine and the closing phenylalanine or tryptophan. Each record gives: CDR3 protein, V gene, J gene, D gene. D genes are given only for firm matches.

CDR3: CAWSVGLNNQPQHF
V: TRBV30
J: TRBJ1-5
D: NA

CDR3: CASSERYNEQFF
V: TRBV2
J: TRBJ2-1
D: NA

CDR3: CASSYGRLVNTEAFF
V: TRBV6-5
J: TRBJ1-1
D: NA

CDR3: CASSPGGRSEQFF
V: TRBV18
J: TRBJ2-1
D: NA

CDR3: CASSWGGGYGNTIYF
V: TRBV6-1
J: TRBJ1-3
D: TRBD1

CDR3: CASSQLKDSFNEKLFF
V: TRBV4-1
J: TRBJ1-4
D: NA

CDR3: CASSLGGARLNNNEQFF
V: TRBV5-4
J: TRBJ2-1
D: NA

CDR3: CASSTKQGARLYGYTF
V: TRBV5-6
J: TRBJ1-2
D: TRBD1

CDR3: CASSPGIREGEQYF
V: TRBV18
J: TRBJ2-7
D: TRBD2

CDR3: CASSFRSSPLHF
V: TRBV27
J: TRBJ1-6
D: NA

CDR3: CASSPSGQGSNEQFF
V: TRBV28
J: TRBJ2-1
D: TRBD1

CDR3: CASSQADSGRSYEQYF
V: TRBV4-2
J: TRBJ2-7
D: TRBD2

CDR3: CASSPTGDTQYF
V: TRBV6-6
J: TRBJ2-3
D: NA

CDR3: CASGLDIQYF
V: TRBV10-2
J: TRBJ2-4
D: NA

CDR3: CASSFKMNTEAFF
V: TRBV7-9
J: TRBJ1-1
D: NA

CDR3: CASRTAGTGNEKLFF
V: TRBV7-2
J: TRBJ1-4
D: TRBD1

CDR3: CASSYSRVKQSNEQFF
V: TRBV6-5
J: TRBJ2-1
D: NA

CDR3: CASSRRGQGRTSNQPQHF
V: TRBV19
J: TRBJ1-5
D: TRBD1

CDR3: CASSYSSFRVSYEQYF
V: TRBV6-5
J: TRBJ2-7
D: NA

CDR3: CASSSQGYEQYF
V: TRBV7-2
J: TRBJ2-7
D: TRBD1

CDR3: CASSPQTYGYTF
V: TRBV18
J: TRBJ1-2
D: NA

CDR3: CASLLWADYQGEQFF
V: TRBV6-1
J: TRBJ2-1
D: NA

CDR3: CSVLLFTIYTEAFF
V: TRBV29-1
J: TRBJ1-1
D: NA

CDR3: CASSQEWGGAEAFF
V: TRBV4-3
J: TRBJ1-1
D: NA

CDR3: CASRERLNTGELFF
V: TRBV7-8
J: TRBJ2-2
D: NA

CDR3: CSARVSEAFF
V: TRBV20-1
J: TRBJ1-1
D: NA

CDR3: CASSPGLAGAPDNEQFF
V: TRBV12-1
J: TRBJ2-1
D: NA

CDR3: CASSPNRGRYEQYF
V: TRBV18
J: TRBJ2-7
D: TRBD1

CDR3: CASSTNGETQYF
V: TRBV5-1
J: TRBJ2-5
D: NA

CDR3: CASSLRRGRVLSNQPQHF
V: TRBV5-6
J: TRBJ1-5
D: NA

CDR3: CASSSRDSGNEKLFF
V: TRBV5-1
J: TRBJ1-4
D: TRBD1

CDR3: CASKTPGHPSSGNTIYF
V: TRBV28
J: TRBJ1-3
D: NA

CDR3: CASSNKGARNNSPLHF
V: TRBV21-1
J: TRBJ1-6
D: NA

CDR3: CATSPGGVRETQYF
V: TRBV5-1
J: TRBJ2-5
D: TRBD2

CDR3: CASRGRGTYEQYF
V: TRBV19
J: TRBJ2-7
D: NA